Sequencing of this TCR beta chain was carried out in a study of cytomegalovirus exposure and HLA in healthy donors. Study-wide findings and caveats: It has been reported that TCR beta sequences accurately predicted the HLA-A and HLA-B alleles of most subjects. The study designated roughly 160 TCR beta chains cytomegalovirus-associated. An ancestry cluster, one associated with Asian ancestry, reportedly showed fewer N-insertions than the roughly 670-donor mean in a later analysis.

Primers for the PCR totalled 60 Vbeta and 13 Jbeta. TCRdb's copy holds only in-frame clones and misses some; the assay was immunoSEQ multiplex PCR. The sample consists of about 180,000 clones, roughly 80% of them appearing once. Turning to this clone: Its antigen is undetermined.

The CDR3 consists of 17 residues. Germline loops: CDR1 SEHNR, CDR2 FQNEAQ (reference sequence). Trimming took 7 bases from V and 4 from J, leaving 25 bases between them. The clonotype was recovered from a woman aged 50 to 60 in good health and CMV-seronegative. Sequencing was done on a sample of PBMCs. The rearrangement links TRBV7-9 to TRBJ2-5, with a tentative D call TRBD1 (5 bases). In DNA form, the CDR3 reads TGTGCCAGCAACTCCAGGGATACTGCAATTTCGGGAGAGACCCAGTACTTC. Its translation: CASNSRDTAISGETQYF.